This entry lists 5 T cell receptor beta chains sequenced from one sample in a study of blood T cells in healthy people across ages. The second PCR ran about 6 to 12 cycles with a sample-barcoded 5' primer and J-beta primers. TCRdb re-called the 5' RACE reads through MiXCR, storing one row per CDR3 protein. The sample contains roughly 1,500,000 distinct CDR3 sequences, almost 35% of which appear only once. The material sequenced was blood. Every receptor here comes from a woman under 40 in good health.

This clonotype came up a few times. The V gene is TRBV24-1, the J gene TRBJ2-1; weak D call: TRBD1 (5 bases). V dropped 4 bases and J dropped 4 bases, with 16 bases sitting between them. The CDR3 loop spans 16 amino acids. Germline loops: CDR1 KGHDR, CDR2 SFDVKD. The CDR3 loop reads CATSDPSVQVYNEQFF. The DNA for the CDR3 is TGTGCCACCAGTGACCCCTCTGTACAGGTTTACAATGAGCAGTTCTTC.

This clonotype was seen only a few times. The chain uses TRBV7-3 and TRBJ2-1; 8 bases are shared with TRBD1. Trimming at V came to 5 bases and at J to 7 bases, leaving 16 bases not matched to a gene. Per germline, CDR1 SGHTA and CDR2 FQGTGA. The CDR3 runs to 17 residues. The CDR3 sequence: CASSPQPGQDLMNEQFF. The DNA for the CDR3 is TGTGCCAGCAGCCCCCAACCGGGACAGGACCTAATGAATGAGCAGTTCTTC.

This chain links TRBV12-3 or TRBV12-4 with TRBJ1-5; D not certain. Between the trimmed V and J ends, which lost 4 bases and 0 bases, there was a span of 7 bases. CDR3 length: 14 amino acids. The CDR3 spells CASSSLYSNQPQHF. CDR3 coding DNA: TGTGCCAGCAGTTCGCTATATAGCAATCAGCCCCAGCATTTT.

Worth noting for this clonotype: An end of the junction does not agree with germline; a read error may underlie this. V and J are TRBV6-1 and TRBJ2-7; D possibly matches TRBD1 or TRBD2 (5 bases each). The CDR3 runs 14 residues. The germline gives CDR1 MNHNS, CDR2 SASEGT. CDR3: CAGSARGLTYEQYF. The CDR3 DNA reads TGTGCCGGCAGTGCCCGGGGCCTTACCTACGAGCAGTACTTC.

For this clonotype: A junction boundary mismatches the germline segment, possibly from a read error. V usage is TRBV6-1 and J usage is TRBJ2-7, with no clear D. The DNA end lines up better with TRBJ2-5; the J call may be wrong. The CDR3 has 12 amino acids. Germline loops: CDR1 MNHNS, CDR2 SASEGT. CDR3 region: CASSESQGTQYF. Written as DNA, the CDR3 is TGTGCCAGCAGTGAATCCCAAGGGACCCAGTACTTC.